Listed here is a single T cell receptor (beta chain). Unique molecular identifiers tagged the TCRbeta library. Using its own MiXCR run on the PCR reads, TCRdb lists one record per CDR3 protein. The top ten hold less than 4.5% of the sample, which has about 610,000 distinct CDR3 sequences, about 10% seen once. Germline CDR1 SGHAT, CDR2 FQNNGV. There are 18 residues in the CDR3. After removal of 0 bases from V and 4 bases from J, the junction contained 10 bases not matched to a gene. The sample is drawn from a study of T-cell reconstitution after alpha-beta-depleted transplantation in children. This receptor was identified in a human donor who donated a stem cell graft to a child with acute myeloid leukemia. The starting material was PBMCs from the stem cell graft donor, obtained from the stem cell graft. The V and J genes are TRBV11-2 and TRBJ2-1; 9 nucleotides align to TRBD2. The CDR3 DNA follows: TGTGCCAGCAGCTTAGATTCACCAACTAGCGGGTGGTACAATGAGCAGTTCTTC. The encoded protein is CASSLDSPTSGWYNEQFF.